The TCR beta chain described here comes from a study of blood T cell repertoires in COVID-19. Germline CDR1 is SGHDN and CDR2 is FVKESK. The CDR3 extends over 14 amino acids. V dropped 0 bases and J dropped 7 bases, with 9 bases sitting between them. Sequenced by immunoSEQ multiplex PCR; TCRdb stores in-frame clones only, minus some. This table has roughly 73,000 clones, around 87% appearing once. This clone was detected only a few times. The genes are TRBV14 and TRBJ1-4; D not resolved. Material: peripheral blood. This sequence originates from a man aged 70 or older with active COVID-19. CDR3 protein: CASSQDLLAEKLFF. DNA of the CDR3: TGTGCCAGCAGCCAAGATTTATTAGCTGAAAAACTGTTTTTT.